This T cell receptor (beta chain) was sequenced during a study of T cells in Graves' hyperthyroidism and ophthalmopathy. The source material, RNA transcripts, was used to amplify TCR beta CDR3 regions. In the first-round RT-PCR of the TCR CDR3, the HTBI primer set was used. Via MiXCR, TCRdb re-called the multiplex PCR reads, giving one row per CDR3 protein. This sample has more than 300,000 distinct CDR3 sequences, with about 18% found just once. Germline V gene sequence: CDR1 DFQATT, CDR2 SNEGSKA (reference sequence). CDR3 size: 15 residues. Losses at the gene ends were 5 bases for V and 3 bases for J; bases not matched to a gene: 7.

The specimen was blood. The TCR comes from a woman aged 25 to 39 with Graves' hyperthyroidism that later progressed to Graves' ophthalmopathy. This chain links TRBV20-1 with TRBJ2-2; TRBD1 agrees at 9 bases. This chain's CDR3 is CSAQGQGLHTGELFF. The CDR3 DNA follows: TGCAGTGCTCAGGGACAGGGATTACACACCGGGGAGCTGTTTTTT.